The 18 T cell receptor beta chains presented below share a single source sample, sequenced in a study of shared clonotypes between healthy human individuals. Libraries were prepared by immunoSEQ multiplex PCR; TCRdb keeps only in-frame clonotypes and omits some of them. The sample has 980,000 or so clones, around 80% seen once. The sequencing sample was made of memory CD4+ T cells sorted from blood. Subset specified: CD45RA-negative fraction. The receptors originated from a man between 18 and 35 years old in good health.

This clone was seen only a few times. The chain employs TRBV6-6 and TRBJ1-5, with unresolved D. V was clipped by 6 bases and J by 6 bases, with 9 bases between them. Germline assignment: CDR1 MNHNY and CDR2 SVGAGI (reference sequence). This CDR3 is built from 12 residues. The CDR3 is CASSPGGQPQHF. The CDR3 nucleotides are TGTGCCAGCAGCCCTGGAGGTCAGCCCCAGCATTTT.

This clone has just one count. V usage is TRBV5-6 and J usage is TRBJ2-1, with D possibly matching TRBD2 (6 bases). Germline V gene data show CDR1 as SGHDT and CDR2 as YYEEEE. This CDR3 is built from 11 residues. V dropped 3 bases and J dropped 11 bases, with 9 bases sitting between them. CDR3 sequence: CASSWGDQQFF. CDR3 nucleotides: TGTGCCAGCAGCTGGGGGGACCAGCAGTTCTTC.

There are many counts of this clone. The chain links TRBV7-8 to TRBJ1-5, with D tentatively TRBD1 (6 bases). The CDR3 contains 15 residues. The V gene's germline CDR1 is SGHVS and CDR2 FQNEAQ. V was shortened by 1 base and J by 2 bases, with 9 bases between the two germline ends. The CDR3 nucleotides are TGTGCCAGCAGCTTAGACAGGGTAGGCAATCAGCCCCAGCATTTT. It translates to CASSLDRVGNQPQHF. Drawing the rest from reference TRBV7-8 and TRBJ1-5, the complete variable domain is GAGVSQSPRYKVAKRGQDVALRCDPISGHVSLFWYQQALGQGPEFLTYFQNEAQLDKSGLPSDRFFAERPEGSVSTLKIQRTQQEDSAVYLCASSLDRVGNQPQHFGDGTRLSIL.

The chain combines TRBV15 with TRBJ2-5; TRBD2 matches 7 bases. V was pared by 1 base and J by 4 bases, with 6 bases of the junction left unmatched. CDR3 size: 15 residues. Germline V gives CDR1 LNHNV, CDR2 YYDKDF (reference sequence). The CDR3 spells CATSRVAGVRETQYF. In DNA form, the CDR3 reads TGTGCCACCAGCAGAGTTGCGGGAGTACGAGAGACCCAGTACTTC.

This chain uses TRBV10-3 with TRBJ2-2; 8 nucleotides align to TRBD2. This CDR3 contains 16 residues. The germline CDR1 and CDR2 sequences are ENHRY and SYGVKD. The trim removed 0 bases at V and 1 base at J, leaving 1 base unmatched. CDR3 bases: TGTGCCATCAGTGAGTCTAGCGGGATGAACACCGGGGAGCTGTTTTTT. Its translation: CAISESSGMNTGELFF.

The gene calls are TRBV11-2 and TRBJ2-1, with 13 bases aligning to TRBD2. This CDR3 has 14 amino acids. Germline V CDR1 and CDR2: SGHAT, FQNNGV. The J segment lost 5 bases and the V segment lost 5 bases, leaving 0 bases of the junction unmatched. CDR3: CASSGTSGNNEQFF. CDR3 nucleotides: TGTGCCAGCAGCGGGACTAGCGGGAACAATGAGCAGTTCTTC.

V and J are TRBV2 and TRBJ2-7; a weak D match, TRBD2 (5 bases). Germline V gene sequence: CDR1 SNHLY, CDR2 FYNNEI. The CDR3 spans 12 residues. The V and J ends lost 5 bases and 6 bases respectively, with 11 bases between them. CDR3 sequence reads: CASSRTGFEQYF. As DNA, the CDR3 is TGTGCCAGCAGTCGGACGGGGTTCGAGCAGTACTTC.

This chain links TRBV19 with TRBJ1-6; 7 nucleotides line up with TRBD1. CDR1 is LNHDA, CDR2 SQIVND, per germline (reference sequence). The junction had 11 bases not matched to a gene; V was cut back by 5 bases and J by 10 bases. The CDR3 sequence is 15 residues long. In DNA form, the CDR3 reads TGTGCCAGTAGTCCCGACAGGGTCTCGGGGTCACCCCTCCACTTT. It encodes CASSPDRVSGSPLHF.

This clone was counted only a few times. The rearrangement links TRBV27 to TRBJ2-7; 9 bases are shared with TRBD1. The CDR3 loop spans 14 amino acids. Germline V CDR1 and CDR2: MNHEY, SMNVEV (reference sequence). Unmatched junction bases numbered 9, after V lost 7 bases and J lost 5 bases. CDR3 residues: CASTMTGGGHEQYF. The CDR3 DNA reads TGTGCCAGCACTATGACAGGGGGGGGCCACGAGCAGTACTTC.

The rearrangement links TRBV5-1 to TRBJ2-1; 8 bases align to TRBD1. V shed 0 bases and J 6 bases; nucleotides not matched to a gene: 5. The CDR3 is 15 residues long. Germline lookup yields CDR1 SGHRS and CDR2 YFSETQ. CDR3 region: CASSLADRETNEQFF. DNA of the CDR3: TGCGCCAGCAGCTTGGCGGACAGGGAGACCAATGAGCAGTTCTTC.

As for this clone: This sample includes further DNA sequences coding for the same CDR3. The chain combines TRBV5-1 with TRBJ2-2, with D perhaps matching TRBD1 (6 bases). This CDR3 has 15 residues. The germline gives CDR1 SGHRS, CDR2 YFSETQ. V was shortened by 0 bases and J by 1 base, with 7 bases between the two germline ends. The CDR3 nucleotides are TGCGCCAGCAGCTTGGAGGGACAGAACACCGGGGAGCTGTTTTTT. This gives the protein CASSLEGQNTGELFF.

This clone was seen once. The rearrangement joins TRBV10-2 to TRBJ1-5, with no clear D. Trimming pared 6 bases from V and 0 bases from J, leaving 12 bases between. Germline assignment: CDR1 WSHSY and CDR2 SAAADI. The CDR3 has 15 amino acids. CDR3 amino acids: CASSPTVLSNQPQHF. The CDR3 region has the DNA TGCGCCAGCAGCCCGACGGTACTTAGCAATCAGCCCCAGCATTTT.

The chain uses TRBV7-8 and TRBJ2-1; the match to TRBD2 covers 10 bases. The CDR3 is made up of 16 amino acids. Losses at the gene ends were 1 base for V and 9 bases for J; bases not matched to a gene: 9. CDR1 is SGHVS and CDR2 is FQNEAQ in the germline V gene. The CDR3 here is CASSLVLAGGAGEQFF. In DNA form, the CDR3 reads TGTGCCAGCAGCTTAGTATTAGCGGGGGGAGCCGGTGAGCAGTTCTTC.

In the case of this clone: The sample has other DNA sequences that encode this CDR3 too. The CDR3 reads CASIGDSYEQYF. CDR3 nucleotides: TGTGCCAGCATTGGAGACTCCTACGAGCAGTACTTC. The V gene is TRBV6-5, the J gene TRBJ2-7; D is undetermined. The CDR3 totals 12 residues. The germline V gene encodes CDR1 MNHEY and CDR2 SVGAGI. V lost 7 bases and J 0 bases, leaving 7 bases between the germline ends.

The CDR3 region is CASSLKLVGTDTQYF. The DNA of the CDR3 is TGTGCCAGCAGTTTGAAACTAGTAGGCACAGATACGCAGTATTTT. The chain has TRBV27 and TRBJ2-3; perhaps TRBD2 as D (5 bases). The CDR3 covers 15 residues. Trimming left V 3 bases short and J 1 base short, with 11 bases between. Germline-derived CDR1 and CDR2 are MNHEY and SMNVEV (reference sequence).

The chain joins TRBV6-1 to TRBJ1-2; TRBD1 is a possible D gene (6 bases). Germline values: CDR1 MNHNS, CDR2 SASEGT. The V end was cut by 4 bases, the J end by 0 bases, with 9 bases between. The CDR3 spans 14 residues. The CDR3 spells CASSVRGPNYGYTF. The CDR3 DNA reads TGTGCCAGCAGTGTCAGGGGTCCTAACTATGGCTACACCTTC.

This chain joins TRBV6-5 and TRBJ2-4; no firm D call. V lost 5 bases and J lost 4, with 3 bases in between. The CDR3 length is 11 residues. The germline V gene encodes CDR1 MNHEY and CDR2 SVGAGI. The CDR3 here is CASSGKNIQYF. In nucleotides, the CDR3 is TGTGCCAGCAGTGGGAAAAACATTCAGTACTTC.

As for this clone: The junction departs from germline at one end; a sequencing error may be responsible. V and J are TRBV7-7 and TRBJ2-1, with TRBD1 identical over 8 bases. CDR3 length equals 15 residues. Germline assignment: CDR1 SSHAT and CDR2 FNYEAQ (reference sequence). CDR3 sequence: CASSPQGARGNEQFF. The CDR3 nucleotides are TGTGCTAGCAGCCCTCAGGGGGCGAGGGGCAATGAGCAGTTCTTC.